These 21 T cell receptor beta chains were sequenced from one sample in a study of early T cells in non-severe SARS-CoV-2 infection. TCRdb re-called the 5' RACE reads through MiXCR, storing one row per CDR3 protein. The table has over 45,000 distinct CDR3 sequences, around 5.6% seen once. Sequencing input: whole blood. The receptors derive from an adult who was a healthcare worker with PCR-confirmed SARS-CoV-2 infection or an uninfected control (not recorded which).

This clonotype was recorded at least ten times. The CDR3: CASSPGTFNQPQHF. CDR3 DNA: TGTGCCAGCAGTCCCGGGACTTTTAATCAGCCCCAGCATTTT. V gene TRBV6-5 combines with J gene TRBJ1-5; TRBD1 is a possible D gene (5 bases). The CDR3 has 14 residues. The germline CDR1 and CDR2 sequences are MNHEY and SVGAGI. Trimming removed 5 bases at V and 4 bases at J, with 12 bases between.

The CDR3 is CASSHGGRQETQYF. The CDR3 DNA is TGTGCCAGCAGTCACGGGGGCAGACAAGAGACCCAGTACTTC. The gene calls are TRBV6-2 or TRBV6-3 and TRBJ2-5, with D tentatively TRBD1 or TRBD2 (6 bases each). Germline CDR1 and CDR2: MNHEY and SVGEGT. This CDR3 spans 14 amino acids. Deletions cut 5 bases from V and 2 bases from J, with 12 bases between.

This clonotype has a count of ten or more. The chain has TRBV10-1 and TRBJ2-7; 13 bases fit TRBD2. V was clipped by 6 bases and J by 3 bases; unmatched bases: 5. The CDR3 loop spans 15 amino acids. The germline V gene encodes CDR1 WNHNN and CDR2 SYGVQD (reference sequence). The CDR3 nucleotides read TGCGCCAGCAGCCCGGGGACTAGCGGGAACTACGAGCAGTACTTC. Its protein is CASSPGTSGNYEQYF.

This clonotype occurred a few times. This CDR3 is CATSRDPGTSGGKDTQYF. The CDR3 DNA reads TGTGCCACCAGCAGAGATCCGGGGACTAGCGGAGGGAAAGATACGCAGTATTTT. The chain uses TRBV15 and TRBJ2-3; 11 positions agree with TRBD2. CDR3 size: 18 residues. Germline V gene lookup returns CDR1 LNHNV and CDR2 YYDKDF (reference sequence). V shed 0 bases, J shed 5 bases, and the junction held 10 bases outside the gene matches.

The V and J genes are TRBV7-9 and TRBJ2-3; D not resolved. There are 14 residues in the CDR3. CDR1 is SEHNR, CDR2 FQNEAQ, per germline (reference sequence). Trimming shortened V by 1 base and J by 3 bases, and 8 bases separated the two germline ends. The CDR3 coding sequence is TGTGCCAGCAGCTTAGGAGCCCGAACAGATACGCAGTATTTT. Protein: CASSLGARTDTQYF.

The rearrangement links TRBV7-2 to TRBJ2-3; the match to TRBD1 covers 7 bases. CDR3 size: 15 residues. Germline CDR1 is SGHTA and CDR2 is FQGNSA. With V trimmed by 5 bases and J by 5 bases, 10 bases remained unmatched. In nucleotides, the CDR3 is TGTGCCAGCAGCCCTCGACAGGGTGAAAGAGATACGCAGTATTTT. Translated, it gives CASSPRQGERDTQYF.

This clonotype was found many times. This chain links TRBV5-4 with TRBJ1-2, with D perhaps matching TRBD1 (5 bases). V was shortened by 4 bases and J by 4 bases, with 23 bases between the two germline ends. The CDR3 length is 17 residues. Germline V lookup: CDR1 SGHNT, CDR2 YYREEE (reference sequence). This chain's CDR3 is CASSPDRGTRKVYGYTF. The CDR3, as DNA: TGTGCCAGCAGCCCCGACAGAGGAACCAGAAAAGTCTATGGCTACACCTTC.

This clonotype was observed at least ten times. The chain's CDR3 is CASSPTGSGNTIYF. The CDR3 coding sequence is TGTGCCAGCTCACCAACAGGCTCTGGAAACACCATATATTTT. This chain joins TRBV18 and TRBJ1-3; D is possibly TRBD1 (5 bases). Looked up from germline, CDR1 is KGHSH and CDR2 is LQKENI. The CDR3 spans 14 residues. Trimming left V 2 bases short and J 0 bases short, with 5 bases between.

This clonotype was seen many times. V is TRBV5-1 and J is TRBJ2-7; 10 positions agree with TRBD2. Trimming at V came to 4 bases and at J to 6 bases, leaving 10 bases not matched to a gene. The germline gives CDR1 SGHRS, CDR2 YFSETQ. This CDR3 spans 15 amino acids. Here the CDR3 reads CASSGQSSGSSEQYF. CDR3 nucleotides: TGCGCCAGCAGCGGCCAGTCTAGCGGGAGTAGCGAGCAGTACTTC.

This clonotype was seen many times. CDR3 protein: CASSRETGGNEKLFF. As DNA, the CDR3 is TGCGCCAGCAGCCGAGAGACAGGGGGAAATGAAAAACTGTTTTTT. The J gene is TRBJ1-4, the V gene TRBV4-3, with 9 bases that match TRBD1. Trimming cost V 4 bases and J 5 bases; bases outside gene matches: 5. The CDR3 is 15 residues long. The V gene's germline CDR1 is LGHNA and CDR2 YSLEER.

This clonotype was seen at least ten times. V is TRBV18 and J is TRBJ2-7; weak D call: TRBD1 (6 bases). The CDR3 is 16 residues long. In germline, CDR1 is KGHSH, CDR2 LQKENI. Trimming stripped 4 bases from V and 2 bases from J, with 18 bases between. CDR3: CASSLLNTGITYEQYF. CDR3 nucleotide sequence: TGTGCCAGCTCACTACTTAACACAGGGATCACCTACGAGCAGTACTTC.

In its sample, this clonotype was seen many times. The chain recombines TRBV5-4 with TRBJ1-2; tentative D call: TRBD1 (6 bases). The germline CDR1 and CDR2 sequences are SGHNT and YYREEE (reference sequence). The CDR3 is made up of 14 amino acids. V gave up 5 bases and J gave up 3 bases, with 14 bases separating them. As DNA, the CDR3 is TGTGCCAGCAGTGGGGGCTTCGGGGACTATGGCTACACCTTC. This encodes CASSGGFGDYGYTF. The whole variable domain, filled in from reference TRBV5-4 and TRBJ1-2, reads ETGVTQSPTHLIKTRGQQVTLRCSSQSGHNTVSWYQQALGQGPQFIFQYYREEENGRGNFPPRFSGLQFPNYSSELNVNALELDDSALYLCASSGGFGDYGYTFGSGTRLTVV.

This sequence joins TRBV19 and TRBJ2-7, with 7 bases fitting TRBD1. Germline CDR1 LNHDA, CDR2 SQIVND (reference sequence). The CDR3 contains 14 residues. The ends lost 5 bases at V and 3 bases at J; junction bases unmatched: 7. The CDR3 is CASSYTGDSYEQYF. The DNA of the CDR3 is TGTGCCAGTAGTTACACAGGGGATAGCTACGAGCAGTACTTC.

This clonotype was counted many times. The V and J genes are TRBV20-1 and TRBJ2-7, with TRBD2 identical over 7 bases. Germline V gives CDR1 DFQATT, CDR2 SNEGSKA (reference sequence). The J segment lost 4 bases and the V segment lost 6 bases, leaving 12 bases of the junction unmatched. The CDR3 is 14 amino acids. This chain's CDR3 is CSATWVSGKYEQYF. The CDR3 DNA reads as TGCAGTGCCACCTGGGTGAGCGGGAAGTACGAGCAGTACTTC.

In its sample, this clonotype was seen many times. The chain combines TRBV7-9 with TRBJ2-1; 13 bases are a match to TRBD2. CDR3 length equals 17 residues. Germline CDR1 and CDR2: SEHNR and FQNEAQ (reference sequence). V lost 8 bases, J lost 3 bases, and 10 bases stayed unmatched. In nucleotides, the CDR3 is TGTGCCAGCGCCCCGGGACTAGCGGGGCCCATCTACAATGAGCAGTTCTTC. Protein product: CASAPGLAGPIYNEQFF.

A word on this clonotype: Possible read error: a much larger clone is one base away. The chain employs TRBV20-1 and TRBJ2-5; 9 bases are a match to TRBD2. This CDR3 is built from 14 residues. Germline V CDR1 and CDR2: DFQATT, SNEGSKA (reference sequence). The junction had 7 bases not matched to a gene; V was cut back by 6 bases and J by 2 bases. Here the CDR3 DNA reads TGCAGTGCAAACGGACTAGCGATACAAGAGACCCAGTACTTC. Its protein is CSANGLAIQETQYF.

This clonotype has at least ten counts. The chain couples TRBV5-1 to TRBJ2-5; the D is unclear. The CDR3 sequence is 14 residues long. CDR1 and CDR2 from the germline V gene are SGHRS and YFSETQ. V lost 0 bases to trimming and J lost 4 bases, with 10 bases between them. CDR3 residues: CASSLGPGPETQYF. The CDR3 DNA reads as TGCGCCAGCAGCTTGGGGCCGGGCCCAGAGACCCAGTACTTC.

This clonotype appeared many times. J is TRBJ2-2 and V is TRBV5-1; D is unresolved. CDR3 length: 13 residues. The ends were cut back, 5 bases at V and 4 bases at J, with 9 bases in the middle. Germline V gene sequence: CDR1 SGHRS, CDR2 YFSETQ. CDR3 sequence (DNA): TGCGCCAGCAGTCCTATGGGCACCGGGGAGCTGTTTTTT. This gives the protein CASSPMGTGELFF. Full variable domain (outside the CDR3, taken from reference TRBV5-1 and TRBJ2-2): KAGVTQTPRYLIKTRGQQVTLSCSPISGHRSVSWYQQTPGQGLQFLFEYFSETQRNKGNFPGRFSGRQFSNSRSEMNVSTLELGDSALYLCASSPMGTGELFFGEGSRLTVL.

This clonotype occurred a few times. This chain uses TRBV3-1 with TRBJ1-1; weak D call: TRBD1 (6 bases). Trimming cost V 3 bases and J 1 base, with 9 bases left between them. Germline CDR1 and CDR2: LGHDT and YNNKEL (reference sequence). The CDR3 sequence is 14 residues long. The CDR3 loop is CASSHLDRNTEAFF. CDR3 nucleotide sequence: TGTGCCAGCAGCCACTTGGACAGGAACACTGAAGCTTTCTTT.

This clonotype was picked up many times. The CDR3 spells CASSYREDTEAFF. In DNA, the CDR3 is TGTGCCAGCAGTTATAGGGAGGACACTGAAGCTTTCTTT. The rearrangement links TRBV6-6 to TRBJ1-1; D is ambiguous. CDR3 size: 13 residues. V lost 3 bases, J lost 3 bases, and 8 bases lay in between. The germline CDR1 and CDR2 sequences are MNHNY and SVGAGI (reference sequence).

This clonotype showed up many times. The CDR3 here is CASSFATGGVNYGYTF. The CDR3 coding sequence is TGCGCCAGCAGCTTTGCCACAGGGGGCGTTAACTATGGCTACACCTTC. The chain is built from TRBV5-1 and TRBJ1-2, with 9 bases aligning to TRBD1. CDR3 length: 16 residues. With V trimmed by 2 bases and J by 1 base, 6 bases remained unmatched. Germline CDR1 reads SGHRS; CDR2 reads YFSETQ.